This is a list of T cell receptor beta chains from one sample in a study of neurological immune-mediated disorders. TCRdb reanalysed the 5' RACE reads using MiXCR and keeps one entry per CDR3 protein. The table includes about 29,000 distinct CDR3 sequences, 9.5% to 15% detected once. Source material: PBMCs. The receptors were sampled from a man in his 60s in good health. CDR3s include the opening cysteine and the closing phenylalanine or tryptophan. The D gene is left open where the match is weak. Some rows mark clone size as missing; the rest say once, few, many or name a class of expanded clone.

D gene | J gene | V gene | clone size | CDR3 DNA | CDR3 protein
. | TRBJ2-5 | TRBV7-9 | many | TGTGCCAGCAGCCTCAGAACCGGGGGACCGAAAGAGACCCAGTACTTC | CASSLRTGGPKETQYF
. | TRBJ2-3 | TRBV7-2 | many | TGTGCCAGCAGCTTCGGACAGATTGCAGATACGCAGTATTTT | CASSFGQIADTQYF
TRBD1 | TRBJ2-3 | TRBV20-1 | many | TGCAGTGCTCCGACAGGGCTAGCCACAGATACGCAGTATTTT | CSAPTGLATDTQYF
TRBD1 | TRBJ2-7 | TRBV20-1 | many | TGCAGTGCTAGAGATTTAGACAGGGCAGCCTACGAGCAGTACTTC | CSARDLDRAAYEQYF
. | TRBJ2-1 | TRBV5-6 | many | TGTGCCAGCAGCTTGTATAGGGCGGGCTACAATGAGCAGTTCTTC | CASSLYRAGYNEQFF
TRBD1 | TRBJ1-5 | TRBV28 | many | TGTGCCAGCAGCCGGACAGGGGACTATCAGCCCCAGCATTTT | CASSRTGDYQPQHF
. | TRBJ1-5 | TRBV18 | many | TGTGCCAGCTCACCAGGGGATGTTGGCAATCAGCCCCAGCATTTT | CASSPGDVGNQPQHF
. | TRBJ2-7 | TRBV20-1 | many | TGCAGTGCGCAATCCACAGGGACGGGTTCTGGTTCCGAGCAGTACTTC | CSAQSTGTGSGSEQYF
TRBD1 | TRBJ2-1 | TRBV18 | many | TGTGCCAGCTCACGGGCTCATGCAGGGGGCTACAATGAGCAGTTCTTC | CASSRAHAGGYNEQFF
TRBD2 | TRBJ2-4 | TRBV28 | many | TGTGCCAGCAGTTTAAGGGCGGGGGGCGCCAAAAACATTCAGTACTTC | CASSLRAGGAKNIQYF
. | TRBJ2-2 | TRBV4-3 | many | TGCGCCAGCAGCCCCCAAAGGGACGGCGTTTTGAAGCTGTTTTTT | CASSPQRDGVLKLFF
TRBD2 | TRBJ2-1 | TRBV3-1 | medium-sized | TGTGCCAGCAGCCCCGAACTAGCGGGGGCTAGCTCCTACAATGAGCAGTTCTTC | CASSPELAGASSYNEQFF
TRBD2 | TRBJ2-1 | TRBV5-1 | many | TGCGCCAGCAGCTTGACGATTAGCGGGAGCAATGAGCAGTTCTTC | CASSLTISGSNEQFF
. | TRBJ2-5 | TRBV29-1 | many | TGCAGCTTTGGAGGGTTTTCCGAGACCCAGTACTTC | CSFGGFSETQYF
. | TRBJ2-3 | TRBV6-1 | many | TGTGCCAGCAGTGACGTGTGGAAAACAGATACGCAGTATTTT | CASSDVWKTDTQYF
. | TRBJ2-2 | TRBV5-1 | . | TGCGCCAGCCGTCTTACGACCAACACCGGGGAGCTGTTTTTT | CASRLTTNTGELFF
. | TRBJ2-3 | TRBV27 | medium-sized | TGTGCCAGCAGTTTCTCCCGGGGAGGCACAGATACGCAGTATTTT | CASSFSRGGTDTQYF
. | TRBJ1-1 | TRBV7-3 | medium-sized | TGTGCCAGCAGCTCCGGGCCCGCCACTGAAGCTTTCTTT | CASSSGPATEAFF
TRBD2 | TRBJ2-3 | TRBV11-3 | many | TGTGCCAGCAGGAAAAGGGCTAGCGGGAGAAGAGATACGCAGTATTTT | CASRKRASGRRDTQYF
TRBD2 | TRBJ2-7 | TRBV5-1 | . | TGCGCCAGCAGCTGGGGGGGGTGTGACTACGAGCAGTACTTC | CASSWGGCDYEQYF
. | TRBJ1-1 | TRBV12-3/TRBV12-4 | . | TGTGCCAGCAGTTTAGCGCTTGGGGGCACTGAAGCTTTCTTT | CASSLALGGTEAFF
TRBD2 | TRBJ2-1 | TRBV7-9 | many | TGTGCCAGCAGCACCAGTTCCCTGTTGCCGGGACTAGCGGGTCTTGAGCAGTTCTTC | CASSTSSLLPGLAGLEQFF
. | TRBJ2-2 | TRBV11-3 | many | TGTGCCAGCAGCTTAGATGGGTCCCTCGCCGGGGAGCTGTTTTTT | CASSLDGSLAGELFF
. | TRBJ1-2 | TRBV29-1 | many | TGCAGCGTTGTGACCAGGGCCTCCTATGGCTACACCTTC | CSVVTRASYGYTF
TRBD2 | TRBJ2-7 | TRBV5-1 | many | TGCGCCAGCAGCCCGAGGACTAGCGGGGGCACGTACGAGCAGTACTTC | CASSPRTSGGTYEQYF
. | TRBJ1-2 | TRBV5-1 | many | TGCGCCAGCGCAAGGAGGGAAGCTAACTATGGCTACACCTTC | CASARREANYGYTF
. | TRBJ2-1 | TRBV7-9 | . | TGTGCCAGCAGCCCCGGACGGGGCGTGGGGTTCTTC | CASSPGRGVGFF
. | TRBJ1-6 | TRBV3-1 | many | TGTGCCAGCAGCCAAGAGTCCCACAGACCCTTACCACCCCTCCACTTT | CASSQESHRPLPPLHF
TRBD2 | TRBJ2-1 | TRBV27 | many | TGTGCCAGCAGCCCTTTCGGACTAGCGAAATACAATGAGCAGTTCTTC | CASSPFGLAKYNEQFF
. | TRBJ2-2 | TRBV12-3/TRBV12-4 | many | TGTGCCAGCAACCCTGCCAGCACCGGGGAGCTGTTTTTT | CASNPASTGELFF
. | TRBJ1-5 | TRBV3-1 | . | TGTGCCAGCAGCCAAGACTGGAGTTCAAATCAGCCCCAGCATTTT | CASSQDWSSNQPQHF
TRBD1 | TRBJ2-7 | TRBV20-1 | many | TGCAGTGCGTATAGGCCAGGGGGCTACGAGCAGTACTTC | CSAYRPGGYEQYF
. | TRBJ1-1 | TRBV5-1 | medium-sized | TGCGCCAGCAGCCCAGGACAGAACACTGAAGCTTTCTTT | CASSPGQNTEAFF
. | TRBJ1-1 | TRBV12-3/TRBV12-4 | many | TGTGCCAGCAGTTTGGGAGATACTGAAGCTTTCTTT | CASSLGDTEAFF
. | TRBJ1-1 | TRBV5-1 | many | TGCGCCAGCAGTTTATATCCTCGGAGTGACACTGAAGCTTTCTTT | CASSLYPRSDTEAFF
. | TRBJ2-3 | TRBV9 | many | TGTGCCAGCAGCGTATTTTGGGACACAGATACGCAGTATTTT | CASSVFWDTDTQYF
. | TRBJ1-2 | TRBV7-9 | many | TGTGCCAGCAGTTTTCCCCAGGGATCTAATGGCTACACCTTC | CASSFPQGSNGYTF
TRBD2 | TRBJ2-1 | TRBV6-2/TRBV6-3 | many | TGTGCCAGCATAGCGGGAGGGAATGAGCAGTTCTTC | CASIAGGNEQFF